These 5 T cell receptor beta chains were sequenced from one sample in a study of CD8+ T cells in alopecia areata. Treatment defined: oral pan-JAK inhibitor, 5-10 mg twice daily. RNA, once extracted, was reverse transcribed into cDNA for use as the sequencing template. Here immunoSEQ multiplex PCR was the method, and the copy in TCRdb shows in-frame clones only, minus some. The sample holds about 140,000 clones, roughly four fifths seen once. The specimen was CD8+ T cells sorted from blood, collected at week 4, from a patient treated with tofacitinib. The receptors come from a human donor with alopecia areata.

This chain joins TRBV7-9 and TRBJ2-1; D is ambiguous. There are 13 residues in the CDR3. Germline V gene lookup returns CDR1 SEHNR and CDR2 FQNEAQ (reference sequence). The V gene lost 0 bases and the J gene lost 8 bases, with 8 bases spanning the gap. The CDR3 nucleotides are TGTGCCAGCAGCTTAGCCCCGTTCGATGAGCAGTTCTTC. Translation: CASSLAPFDEQFF.

The rearrangement joins TRBV13 to TRBJ2-2; D is ambiguous. Germline values: CDR1 PRHDT, CDR2 FYEKMQ (reference sequence). This CDR3 comprises 15 residues. V lost 0 bases, J lost 1 base, and 6 bases lay in between. The CDR3 reads CASSLGVLNTGELFF. In DNA form, the CDR3 reads TGTGCCAGCAGCTTAGGGGTGCTGAACACCGGGGAGCTGTTTTTT.

V gene TRBV15 combines with J gene TRBJ1-1, with TRBD1 identical over 8 bases. The CDR3 is made up of 15 amino acids. Trimming cost V 4 bases and J 0 bases; bases outside gene matches: 4. Germline V gives CDR1 LNHNV, CDR2 YYDKDF (reference sequence). CDR3 nucleotide sequence: TGTGCCACCAGCATGGCAGGGGGCATGAACACTGAAGCTTTCTTT. Translating it yields CATSMAGGMNTEAFF.

The CDR3 DNA reads as TGTGCCAGCAGCGGGATAAGAGCCTCCTACAATGAGCAGTTCTTC. Its translation is CASSGIRASYNEQFF. V is TRBV7-9 and J is TRBJ2-1; D ambiguous. CDR1 is SEHNR and CDR2 is FQNEAQ in the germline V gene (reference sequence). The CDR3 is 15 residues long. The germline V and J ends were trimmed by 5 bases and 0 bases, with 11 bases remaining between them.

The V gene is TRBV29-1, the J gene TRBJ2-5; 8 positions agree with TRBD2. CDR1 and CDR2 (germline): SQVTM, ANQGSEA. CDR3 length equals 16 residues. V lost 1 base, J lost 1 base, and 8 bases stayed unmatched. The CDR3 DNA follows: TGCAGCGTTGAAGGTAGTGCCGGGACTAGCCAAGAGACCCAGTACTTC. It translates to CSVEGSAGTSQETQYF.